A single TCR beta chain is shown here with its context. CDR1 and CDR2 from the germline V gene are SGHDN and FVKESK. The CDR3 is 14 residues long. Trimming cost V 3 bases and J 0 bases, with 8 bases left between them. Using immunoSEQ multiplex PCR, the repertoire was profiled, and TCRdb retains in-frame clones only, with some absent. The sample carries 40,000 to 60,000 clones, approximately 90% recorded once. The data are from a study of neoadjuvant nivolumab and ipilimumab in lung cancer. This receptor was taken from an adult with non-small cell lung cancer. Some clones in this sample may be carry-over from other donors' samples. V and J are TRBV14 and TRBJ1-1; D gene uncertain. The sequenced sample was blood, obtained before neoadjuvant nivolumab, alone or with ipilimumab. The chain's CDR3 is CASSHSGMNTEAFF. The CDR3 nucleotides are TGTGCCAGCAGCCATTCGGGGATGAACACTGAAGCTTTCTTT.